In this sample, the clone carrying this TCR beta chain turned up once. This sample is part of a study of CD8+CD57+ T cells in acquired aplastic anemia. Across the whole study: Healthy CD8+ samples averaged about 10 million reads.

CDR3 size: 19 residues. In germline, CDR1 is PRHDT, CDR2 FYEKMQ (reference sequence). The V and J ends lost 5 bases and 0 bases, in that order; junction bases with no gene match: 17. TCR beta VDJ and CDR3 profiling used genomic DNA as template. TCRdb reanalysed the reads using MiXCR and keeps one entry per CDR3 protein. The sample has 200,000 to 250,000 distinct CDR3 sequences, 60% to 65% seen once. This clonotype was sampled from a human donor in good health. The chain joins TRBV13 to TRBJ2-3; 7 positions agree with TRBD1. The sequenced sample was sorted CD4+, CD8+, or CD8+CD57+ T cells (not recorded which) from PBMCs. The CDR3 here is CASSNTGAPSPFSTDTQYF. In nucleotides, the CDR3 is TGTGCCAGCAGCAACACAGGGGCCCCTTCGCCCTTTAGCACAGATACGCAGTATTTT.